This T cell receptor beta chain appears in the sequencing data of a study of cytomegalovirus exposure and HLA in healthy donors. Findings and caveats of the study: In vitro assays verified that a few CMV-associated chains recognized CMV antigens specifically.

PCR primers comprised 60 Vbeta and 13 Jbeta primers. Repertoires were generated with immunoSEQ multiplex PCR, while TCRdb's copy carries only in-frame clones and drops some. Among approximately 140,000 clones listed, over 60% were seen once. This clone was counted between two and nine times. Its specificity is not known. Germline CDR1 SGHTA, CDR2 FQGNSA. Trimming removed 0 bases at V and 7 bases at J, with 7 bases between. This CDR3 comprises 14 residues. Sample: PBMCs. This receptor was taken from a man between 35 and 55 years old in good health and CMV-seropositive. The rearrangement uses TRBV7-2 and TRBJ1-6, with D unresolved. The CDR3 sequence is CASSLALGNSPLHF. CDR3 coding DNA: TGTGCCAGCAGCTTAGCGCTCGGGAATTCACCCCTCCACTTT.